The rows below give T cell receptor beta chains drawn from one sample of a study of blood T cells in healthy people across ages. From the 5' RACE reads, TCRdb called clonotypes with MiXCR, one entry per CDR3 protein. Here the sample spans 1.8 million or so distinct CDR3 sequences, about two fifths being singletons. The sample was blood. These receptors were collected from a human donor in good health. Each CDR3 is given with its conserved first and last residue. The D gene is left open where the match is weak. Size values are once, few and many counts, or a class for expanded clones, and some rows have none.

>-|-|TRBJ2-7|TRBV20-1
TGCAGTGCTAGAGATCCCGCAGGGGTAGGCGAGCAGTACTTC
CSARDPAGVGEQYF
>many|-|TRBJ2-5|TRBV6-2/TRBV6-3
TGTGCCAGCAGTTACTCGATGAATAGGAAAGAGACCCAGTACTTC
CASSYSMNRKETQYF
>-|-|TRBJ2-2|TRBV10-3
TGTGCCATCAGGGGGGCCAAGAACACCGGGGAGCTGTTTTTT
CAIRGAKNTGELFF
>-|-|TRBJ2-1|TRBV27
TGTGCCAGCAGTTTATCGTTCAGGGAGGATGAGCAGTTCTTC
CASSLSFREDEQFF
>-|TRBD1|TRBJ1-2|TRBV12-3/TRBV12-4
TGTGCCAGCAGTTCTTATGGACAGGGACGAGACTATGGCTACACCTTC
CASSSYGQGRDYGYTF
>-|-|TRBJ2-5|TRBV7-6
TGTGCCAGCAGCTTAGCCGGGGGGCTGGCTGGTGAGCAGTACTTC
CASSLAGGLAGEQYF
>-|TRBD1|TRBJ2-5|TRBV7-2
TGTGCCAGCAGCAGGACAGGGTTCCAAGAGACCCAGTACTTC
CASSRTGFQETQYF
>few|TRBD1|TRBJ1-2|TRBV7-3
TGTGCCAGCAGCTTAGAGAGGACAGGGGGCTACACCTTC
CASSLERTGGYTF
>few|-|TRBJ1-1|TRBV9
TGTGCCAGCAGCGTCAGCGTTGTGGGCACTGAAGCTTTCTTT
CASSVSVVGTEAFF
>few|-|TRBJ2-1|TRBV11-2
TGTGCCAGCAGCTTAATTGTAGGACAGCCCATTGTTGAGCAGTTCTTC
CASSLIVGQPIVEQFF
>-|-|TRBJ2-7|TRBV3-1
TGTGCCAGCAGCCAAGCCGGGACGGGACACTACGAGCAGTACTTC
CASSQAGTGHYEQYF
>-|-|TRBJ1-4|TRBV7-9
TGTGCCAGCAGCTTAGAAGCTTGGGGAGAAAAACTGTTTTTT
CASSLEAWGEKLFF
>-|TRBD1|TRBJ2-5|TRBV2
TGTGCCAGCGGGCTACAGGGGGGACAAGAGACCCAGTACTTC
CASGLQGGQETQYF
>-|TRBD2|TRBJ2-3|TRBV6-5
TGTGCCAGCAGTTACTCGGGTACTAGCGGGGGGGCGAGAGATACGCAGTATTTT
CASSYSGTSGGARDTQYF
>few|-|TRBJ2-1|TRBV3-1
TGTGCCAGCACGGTGGGCCGCGGTGAGCAGTTCTTC
CASTVGRGEQFF